The clone carrying this T cell receptor beta chain was seen a handful of times. As yet, its antigen is unknown. These data originate in a study of T cells in Graves' hyperthyroidism and ophthalmopathy. CDR3 size: 13 residues. The germline gives CDR1 LGHNA, CDR2 YSLEER. Trimming shortened V by 5 bases and J by 4 bases, and 10 bases separated the two germline ends. What was amplified from RNA transcripts were TCR beta CDR3 regions. A first-round RT-PCR of the TCR CDR3 used the HTBI primer set. TCRdb reprocessed the multiplex PCR reads via MiXCR and lists one record per CDR3 protein. Of about 590,000 distinct CDR3 sequences listed, 13% to 15% are singletons. Exclusions: uncontrolled infection, other autoimmune disease, pregnancy, lactation. Study-wide results and limits: The model forecast ophthalmopathy, anticipating it by a median around 6.5 months before onset.

The genes are TRBV4-3 and TRBJ2-3, with unresolved D. The sample consisted of blood. The sequence came from a woman in her late teens or twenties with Graves' ophthalmopathy. CDR3 sequence reads: CASSTRLADTQYF. CDR3 nucleotides: TGCGCCAGCAGCACACGACTCGCAGATACGCAGTATTTT.